Included here is one T cell receptor beta chain sequence, with context. These data come from a study of CDR3 diversity in severe acne. TCRdb re-derived calls from the PCR reads in MiXCR, one entry per CDR3 protein. The repertoire holds roughly 81,000 distinct CDR3 sequences, with around half as singletons. Germline CDR1 reads SNHLY; CDR2 reads FYNNEI. The CDR3 loop spans 12 amino acids. The ends were cut back, 3 bases at V and 8 bases at J, with 10 bases in the middle. This receptor was identified in a male donor in good health, serving as a control. This chain links TRBV2 with TRBJ1-1; D is unclear. Sample: blood. CDR3 amino acids: CASSDGWTEAFF. CDR3 DNA sequence: TGTGCCAGCAGTGATGGTTGGACGGAAGCTTTCTTT. Full variable domain (missing parts from reference TRBV2 and TRBJ1-1): EPEVTQTPSHQVTQMGQEVILRCVPISNHLYFYWYRQILGQKVEFLVSFYNNEISEKSEIFDDQFSVERPDGSNFTLKIRSTKLEDSAMYFCASSDGWTEAFFGQGTRLTVV.